This passage covers 2 T cell receptor beta chains from one sample sequenced in a study of T cell responses to AZD1222 COVID-19 vaccine. Only in-frame clones appear in the TCRdb table, and some are missing; sequencing was by immunoSEQ multiplex PCR. This table has 150,000 to 200,000 clones, 92% appearing once. The sample consisted of peripheral blood, taken 28 days after the second AZD1222 dose. These receptors came from an adult who received the AZD1222 COVID-19 vaccine.

V gene TRBV9 combines with J gene TRBJ1-1; D is undetermined. The V and J ends lost 0 bases and 2 bases respectively, with 11 bases between them. Germline CDR1 reads SGDLS; CDR2 reads YYNGEE. The CDR3 contains 15 residues. The CDR3 nucleotides are TGTGCCAGCAGCGTAGATGGAGACGCTAACACTGAAGCTTTCTTT. Residues: CASSVDGDANTEAFF. Supplemented by reference TRBV9 and TRBJ1-1, the full variable domain reads DSGVTQTPKHLITATGQRVTLRCSPRSGDLSVYWYQQSLDQGLQFLIQYYNGEERAKGNILERFSAQQFPDLHSELNLSSLELGDSALYFCASSVDGDANTEAFFGQGTRLTVV.

A few counts support this clone. A much bigger clone sits one base away, suggesting this may be a read error. This chain links TRBV5-6 with TRBJ2-7; TRBD2 agrees at 7 bases. With 3 bases clipped from V and 3 bases from J, the junction kept 0 bases outside the gene matches. CDR1 is SGHDT and CDR2 is YYEEEE in the germline V gene. The CDR3 extends over 12 amino acids. CDR3 region: CASSWGGYEQYF. CDR3 nucleotide sequence: TGTGCCAGCAGCTGGGGGGGCTACGAGCAGTACTTC.